These 10 T cell receptor beta chains originate from one sample sequenced in a study of cytomegalovirus exposure and HLA in healthy donors. Primers: 60 Vbeta forward and 13 Jbeta reverse. Generated by immunoSEQ multiplex PCR, the TCRdb table keeps only in-frame clones and is missing some. The data show about 130,000 clones, more than 70% seen once. The material sequenced was PBMCs. These receptors were collected from a human donor in good health.

This clone showed up just once. The genes are TRBV13 and TRBJ2-1; 9 nucleotides line up with TRBD1. CDR1 is PRHDT, CDR2 FYEKMQ, per germline (reference sequence). V lost 6 bases, J lost 4 bases, and 7 bases stayed unmatched. This CDR3 region has 15 residues. CDR3 nucleotide sequence: TGTGCCAGCAGTTTACAGGGGGCATTATACAATGAGCAGTTCTTC. Its protein is CASSLQGALYNEQFF. The full variable domain, in which reference TRBV13 and TRBJ2-1 provide the parts outside the CDR3, is AAGVIQSPRHLIKEKRETATLKCYPIPRHDTVYWYQQGPGQDPQFLISFYEKMQSDKGSIPDRFSAQQFSDYHSELNMSSLELGDSALYFCASSLQGALYNEQFFGPGTRLTVL.

The chain joins TRBV29-1 to TRBJ1-5, with 7 nucleotides matching TRBD1. The CDR3 length is 13 residues. Germline CDR1 SQVTM, CDR2 ANQGSEA. J lost 3 bases, V lost 4 bases, and 3 bases had no gene match. The DNA of the CDR3 is TGCAGCGTTGGAGACAGGGACAATCAGCCCCAGCATTTT. This codes for CSVGDRDNQPQHF.

This clone was recorded a few times. The rearrangement uses TRBV4-1 and TRBJ1-1; D perhaps matches TRBD1 (5 bases). V lost 11 bases to trimming and J lost 0 bases, with 16 bases between them. The CDR3 covers 14 residues. Germline V lookup: CDR1 MGHRA, CDR2 YSYEKL. The CDR3 loop is CASRGVLLNTEAFF. The CDR3 region has the DNA TGCGCCTCGCGGGGGGTTCTTCTGAACACTGAAGCTTTCTTT.

The chain couples TRBV5-8 to TRBJ2-5; D might be TRBD2 (5 bases). The CDR3 spans 16 residues. The ends were cut back, 3 bases at V and 5 bases at J, with 20 bases in the middle. The germline CDR1 and CDR2 sequences are SGHTS and YDEGEE. The CDR3 DNA reads as TGTGCCAGCAGCTCTGGCCGGACCGCGGGTCGGGAGACCCAGTACTTC. As protein: CASSSGRTAGRETQYF. Filled out from reference TRBV5-8 and TRBJ2-5, the complete variable domain reads EAGVTQSPTHLIKTRGQQATLRCSPISGHTSVYWYQQALGLGLQFLLWYDEGEERNRGNFPPRFSGRQFPNYSSELNVNALELEDSALYLCASSSGRTAGRETQYFGPGTRLLVL.

This clone was seen just once. The chain uses TRBV10-3 and TRBJ2-5, with D possibly matching TRBD2 (6 bases). Trimming took 2 bases from V and 13 from J, leaving 14 bases between them. The germline CDR1 and CDR2 sequences are ENHRY and SYGVKD. The CDR3 consists of 12 residues. The CDR3 loop is CAISEGGSFLYF. The CDR3 coding sequence is TGTGCCATCAGTGAGGGAGGGTCTTTTCTGTACTTC.

In this sample, this clone turned up a few times. The chain links TRBV6-5 to TRBJ2-7, with D possibly matching TRBD1 (6 bases). CDR1 MNHEY and CDR2 SVGAGI come from the germline V gene. Trimming shortened V by 5 bases and J by 3 bases, and 11 bases separated the two germline ends. This CDR3 is built from 13 residues. The CDR3 nucleotides read TGTGCCAGCAGTCCCGGGACATTCTACGAGCAGTACTTC. Translated, it gives CASSPGTFYEQYF.

The chain recombines TRBV28 with TRBJ2-7; 9 bases are a match to TRBD2. The CDR3 is 15 residues long. J gave up 6 bases and V 6 bases, and 12 bases lay outside the gene matches. CDR1 and CDR2 from the germline V gene are MDHEN and SYDVKM. The CDR3 DNA reads TGTGCCAGCAGGGGCCCGGGACTAGCTCCCTTCGAGCAGTACTTC. This encodes CASRGPGLAPFEQYF.

The chain combines TRBV10-3 with TRBJ1-2; a weak D match, TRBD1 (5 bases). V was clipped by 3 bases and J by 2 bases, with 7 bases between them. CDR3 size: 13 residues. Germline V gene data show CDR1 as ENHRY and CDR2 as SYGVKD. The CDR3 DNA follows: TGTGCCATCAGTGATGGGGGGAACTATGGCTACACCTTC. The encoded protein is CAISDGGNYGYTF.

V usage is TRBV9 and J usage is TRBJ2-7; TRBD2 is a possible D gene (6 bases). V was shortened by 0 bases and J by 2 bases, with 15 bases between the two germline ends. Germline V gene sequence: CDR1 SGDLS, CDR2 YYNGEE. The CDR3 consists of 16 residues. In nucleotides, the CDR3 is TGTGCCAGCAGCGTAGATGGAGGGGCAGCTACCTACGAGCAGTACTTC. It translates to CASSVDGGAATYEQYF.

This clone was detected only a few times. The chain is built from TRBV5-1 and TRBJ2-7; 9 nucleotides match TRBD1. The CDR3 covers 14 residues. CDR1 is SGHRS and CDR2 is YFSETQ in the germline V gene. V lost 4 bases and J lost 3; bases outside the gene matches: 5. The CDR3 spells CASSTRQGDYEQYF. The CDR3 DNA follows: TGCGCCAGCAGCACCAGACAGGGGGACTACGAGCAGTACTTC.